This TCR beta chain comes out of a study of regulatory T cells in long-lasting Graves disease. Study details: Persistent Graves' disease required over 5 years of antithyroid drugs and positive TSH receptor antibodies.

Assembly of TCR beta libraries relied on iRepertoire HTBI primers together with Arm-PCR of CDR3 regions. TCRdb redid the calling of the multiplex PCR reads with MiXCR, one entry per CDR3 protein. The table includes around 460,000 distinct CDR3 sequences, around a fifth detected once. This clonotype was picked up a small number of times. Its antigen is unidentified. The time point was: persistent/refractory GD, antithyroid drugs over 5 years with positive TRAb. TCR sequences were obtained from RNA taken from PBMCs. Study-level findings and limits: Less diverse TCR repertoires were seen in persistent Graves' patients than in newly diagnosed ones. TRBV28, TRBJ1-2 and TRBJ2-5 emerged as the favored segments in persistent disease.

Trimming took 0 bases from V and 4 from J, leaving 10 bases between them. Germline V CDR1 and CDR2: SGHTA, FQGNSA. The CDR3 extends over 15 amino acids. This receptor was identified in a female donor with Graves disease. The material was peripheral blood mononuclear cells (PBMCs), obtained when the disease was refractory, from a patient treated with antithyroid drugs. This chain uses TRBV7-2 with TRBJ2-1; D gene ambiguous. CDR3 DNA sequence: TGTGCCAGCAGCTTAGCGGCGCATGCGTACAATGAGCAGTTCTTC. Protein product: CASSLAAHAYNEQFF. The whole variable domain, remainder taken from reference TRBV7-2 and TRBJ2-1, is GAGVSQSPSNKVTEKGKDVELRCDPISGHTALYWYRQSLGQGLEFLIYFQGNSAPDKSGLPSDRFSAERTGGSVSTLTIQRTQQEDSAVYLCASSLAAHAYNEQFFGPGTRLTVL.